What follows are 15 T cell receptor beta chains derived from one specimen sequenced in a study of blood T cell repertoires in COVID-19. TCRdb's copy holds only in-frame clones and misses some; the assay was immunoSEQ multiplex PCR. The sample has 40,000 to 50,000 clones; around 86% are singletons. The specimen was peripheral blood. These receptors all come from a woman older than 75 with COVID-19, enrolled during active disease.

This rearrangement joins TRBV28 to TRBJ1-2; TRBD1 matches 9 bases. The CDR3 is 16 amino acids. V dropped 6 bases and J dropped 4; count of bases not matched to a gene: 12. Germline V lookup: CDR1 MDHEN, CDR2 SYDVKM. The CDR3 sequence: CASRPTGTGTVYGYTF. In DNA form, the CDR3 reads TGTGCCAGCAGACCAACCGGGACAGGGACGGTCTATGGCTACACCTTC.

This clone was recorded once. This sequence joins TRBV5-8 and TRBJ1-1; TRBD1 matches 9 bases. This CDR3 has 15 amino acids. Germline V gene sequence: CDR1 SGHTS, CDR2 YDEGEE. Germline trimming cut 4 bases from V and 4 bases from J; bases unmatched to any gene: 8. CDR3 in DNA: TGTGCCAGCAGCGTGACCGGGACAGGGAGCACTGAAGCTTTCTTT. Protein sequence: CASSVTGTGSTEAFF.

J is TRBJ1-1 and V is TRBV3-1 (or the pseudogene TRBV3-2); a possible D gene is TRBD1 (5 bases). This CDR3 is built from 13 residues. CDR1 LGHDT and CDR2 YNNKEL come from the germline V gene (reference sequence). V lost 3 bases and J lost 9, with 14 bases in between. CDR3 in DNA: TGTGCCAGCAGCCATACCGGGGGAAATAAAGCTTTCTTT. Its protein product is CASSHTGGNKAFF.

This sequence joins TRBV30 and TRBJ2-7, with a weak D call TRBD1 (6 bases). Trimming stripped 0 bases from V and 4 bases from J, with 7 bases between. Germline CDR1 GTSNPN, CDR2 SVGIG (reference sequence). The CDR3 has 12 amino acids. The CDR3 DNA follows: TGTGCCTGGAGTGTCGACAGGTACGAGCAGTACTTC. It specifies CAWSVDRYEQYF.

This chain uses TRBV6-5 with TRBJ1-1, with D maybe TRBD1 (6 bases). CDR1 and CDR2 (germline): MNHEY, SVGAGI. V lost 4 bases and J lost 1, with 16 bases in between. CDR3 length: 16 amino acids. In DNA, the CDR3 is TGTGCCAGCAGTTTTGGAACCGGGACACCGAACACTGAAGCTTTCTTT. Protein: CASSFGTGTPNTEAFF.

The chain is built from TRBV24-1 and TRBJ1-4; 7 positions agree with TRBD1. V lost 3 bases to trimming and J lost 8 bases; unmatched junction nucleotides: 14. Germline V CDR1 and CDR2: KGHDR, SFDVKD. This CDR3 region has 17 residues. CDR3 loop: CATSDLPFVRGVEKLFF. The CDR3 region has the DNA TGTGCCACCAGTGATCTCCCGTTTGTCAGGGGGGTCGAAAAACTGTTTTTT.

This rearrangement joins TRBV19 to TRBJ2-3, with 11 positions matching TRBD2. CDR3 length: 17 residues. Germline V gene lookup returns CDR1 LNHDA and CDR2 SQIVND (reference sequence). With 6 bases clipped from V and 1 base from J, the junction kept 9 bases outside the gene matches. This chain's CDR3 is CASSKAPLAGGTDTQYF. Written as DNA, the CDR3 is TGTGCCAGTAGCAAGGCCCCACTAGCGGGGGGCACAGATACGCAGTATTTT.

This chain links TRBV27 with TRBJ1-1; D remains unclear. There are 14 residues in the CDR3. The ends were cut back, 6 bases at V and 0 bases at J, with 11 bases in the middle. Germline loops: CDR1 MNHEY, CDR2 SMNVEV (reference sequence). The CDR3 region is CASRFLSVNTEAFF. The CDR3 DNA sequence: TGTGCCAGCAGATTCCTCTCGGTGAACACTGAAGCTTTCTTT.

This clone was recorded a few times. This chain links TRBV27 with TRBJ2-2; 7 bases agree with TRBD1. The germline gives CDR1 MNHEY, CDR2 SMNVEV (reference sequence). This CDR3 comprises 18 residues. J lost 7 bases, V lost 6 bases, and 20 bases had no gene match. For the CDR3, the DNA is TGTGCCAGCAGGTTTATCTATGGTGGAAAGGGGGCCGGCGGGGAGCTGTTTTTT. It is translated as CASRFIYGGKGAGGELFF.

The chain couples TRBV27 to TRBJ2-7, with 8 nucleotides matching TRBD2. The junction had 9 bases not matched to a gene; V was cut back by 4 bases and J by 4 bases. The CDR3 extends over 15 amino acids. In germline, CDR1 is MNHEY, CDR2 SMNVEV (reference sequence). The CDR3 region has the DNA TGTGCCAGCAGTTCCTCCGGGGGGGGTGAGTACGAGCAGTACTTC. The encoded protein is CASSSSGGGEYEQYF.

This sequence joins TRBV13 and TRBJ2-3; 7 bases match TRBD1. Germline loops: CDR1 PRHDT, CDR2 FYEKMQ (reference sequence). The CDR3 totals 13 residues. V shed 2 bases, J shed 8 bases, and the junction held 4 bases outside the gene matches. The CDR3 protein is CASSLRGQATQYF. In DNA form, the CDR3 reads TGTGCCAGCAGCTTAAGGGGGCAGGCTACGCAGTATTTT.

J is TRBJ1-5 and V is TRBV18; 11 bases are a match to TRBD1. The V and J ends lost 2 bases and 6 bases, in that order; junction bases with no gene match: 3. The CDR3 length is 15 residues. Germline CDR1 and CDR2: KGHSH and LQKENI. This CDR3 is CASSPGTGGLQPQHF. DNA of the CDR3: TGTGCCAGCTCACCAGGGACAGGGGGACTTCAGCCCCAGCATTTT.

This chain uses TRBV5-1 with TRBJ2-3; 7 bases map to TRBD1. The CDR3 totals 14 residues. V lost 8 bases, J lost 0 bases, and 6 bases stayed unmatched. In germline, CDR1 is SGHRS, CDR2 YFSETQ. The CDR3 DNA follows: TGCGCCAGTCAACAGGGGACAAGCACAGATACGCAGTATTTT. It translates to CASQQGTSTDTQYF.

This chain links TRBV21-1 with TRBJ1-2; the table's TRBD1 call for D was not verified on the DNA. TRBV21-1 is recorded as a pseudogene. This CDR3 has 14 amino acids. CDR3: CASSGQGAGGGYTF. CDR3 nucleotides: TGTGCCAGCAGCGGACAGGGGGCGGGTGGTGGCTACACCTTC.

This rearrangement joins TRBV2 to TRBJ1-1; a possible D gene is TRBD1 (5 bases). The CDR3 extends over 12 amino acids. Trimming removed 3 bases at V and 11 bases at J, with 13 bases between. The germline CDR1 and CDR2 sequences are SNHLY and FYNNEI. CDR3 loop: CASSELRGEAFF. CDR3 coding DNA: TGTGCCAGCAGTGAGTTACGGGGGGAGGCTTTCTTT.